These 24 T cell receptor beta chains were sequenced from one sample in a study of sequential checkpoint blockade in melanoma. The treatment was: randomized to nivolumab then ipilimumab (arm A) or the reverse (arm B). Profiled with immunoSEQ multiplex PCR; TCRdb holds only in-frame clones, not every one. The sample gives more than 10,000 clones, roughly 65% of which show up once; about a fifth is in the top ten. Sequencing was performed on CD8+ T cells sorted from blood (inferred from file names), taken from a patient given nivolumab and ipilimumab in sequence. The receptors were sampled from a human donor with melanoma.

The genes are TRBV15 and TRBJ2-7; 8 bases fit TRBD1. Germline CDR1 reads LNHNV; CDR2 reads YYDKDF (reference sequence). With 4 bases clipped from V and 5 bases from J, the junction kept 4 bases outside the gene matches. CDR3 length: 13 amino acids. This CDR3 reads CATSNRGFDEQYF. The DNA for the CDR3 is TGTGCCACCAGCAACAGGGGGTTCGACGAGCAGTACTTC.

The genes are TRBV19 and TRBJ2-5; D might be TRBD1 (5 bases). With the DNA end fitting TRBJ2-7 better, the J assignment may be wrong. The CDR3 is made up of 12 amino acids. Germline CDR1 is LNHDA and CDR2 is SQIVND (reference sequence). CDR3 loop: CASSGHLYEQYF. The DNA for the CDR3 is TGTGCCAGTAGTGGACATCTCTACGAGCAGTACTTC.

Comments on this clone: One end of the junction is discordant with germline, which a read error may explain. The chain recombines TRBV7-2 with TRBJ1-6, with TRBD1 matching 7 bases. This CDR3 has 15 amino acids. CDR1 and CDR2 from the germline V gene are SGHTA and FQGNSA. This CDR3 reads CASSHGTDPHSPLHF. DNA of the CDR3: TGCGCCAGCAGCCACGGGACAGACCCCCATTCACCCCTCCACTTT.

This clone was seen only a few times. The chain recombines TRBV6-5 with TRBJ1-5; 10 bases agree with TRBD1. The J segment lost 3 bases and the V segment lost 8 bases, leaving 4 bases of the junction unmatched. The CDR3 is made up of 14 amino acids. The V gene's germline CDR1 is MNHEY and CDR2 SVGAGI. The CDR3 here is CASGDRGSNQPQHF. CDR3 DNA: TGTGCCAGCGGGGACAGGGGCTCCAATCAGCCCCAGCATTTT.

This clone appeared a few times. As DNA, the CDR3 is TGTGCCAGCAGAAAACTAGCGGTCTACAATGAGCAGTTCTTC. Protein: CASRKLAVYNEQFF. The chain combines TRBV6-5 with TRBJ2-1, with 8 bases fitting TRBD2. The CDR3 is 14 amino acids. Germline V gene lookup returns CDR1 MNHEY and CDR2 SVGAGI. With V trimmed by 6 bases and J by 3 bases, 4 bases remained unmatched.

The chain is built from TRBV5-6 and TRBJ2-7, with 7 bases matching TRBD2. CDR3 length: 12 residues. The J segment lost 5 bases and the V segment lost 1 base, leaving 0 bases of the junction unmatched. Germline lookup yields CDR1 SGHDT and CDR2 YYEEEE. CDR3 DNA: TGTGCCAGCAGCTTGACTAGCGACGAGCAGTACTTC. As protein: CASSLTSDEQYF. Variable domain in full (rest from reference TRBV5-6 and TRBJ2-7): DAGVTQSPTHLIKTRGQQVTLRCSPKSGHDTVSWYQQALGQGPQFIFQYYEEEERQRGNFPDRFSGHQFPNYSSELNVNALLLGDSALYLCASSLTSDEQYFGPGTRLTVT.

The J gene is TRBJ2-7, the V gene TRBV10-3, with 7 bases matching TRBD2. The CDR3 is 14 amino acids. The V gene end was trimmed by 5 bases and the J gene end by 3 bases; junction bases not matched to a gene: 7. Germline CDR1 is ENHRY and CDR2 is SYGVKD. The CDR3, as DNA: TGTGCCATCAGTCTGGGGGGGAGGGTCTACGAGCAGTACTTC. Its protein product is CAISLGGRVYEQYF.

V is TRBV27 and J is TRBJ2-1; 10 bases align to TRBD2. The CDR3 loop spans 15 amino acids. V shed 8 bases and J 3 bases; nucleotides not matched to a gene: 7. Germline V lookup: CDR1 MNHEY, CDR2 SMNVEV (reference sequence). The CDR3 here is CASSLLAGFYNEQFF. The CDR3 coding sequence is TGTGCCAGCTCCTTACTAGCGGGATTCTACAATGAGCAGTTCTTC.

This chain links TRBV4-1 with TRBJ2-7; perhaps TRBD2 as D (5 bases). This CDR3 is built from 14 residues. Per the germline V gene, CDR1 is MGHRA and CDR2 is YSYEKL. V lost 2 bases, J lost 1 base, and 9 bases lay in between. The CDR3 DNA reads TGCGCCAGCAGCCAATCTAGAGGGTCCTACGAGCAGTACTTC. Residues: CASSQSRGSYEQYF.

The rearrangement joins TRBV9 to TRBJ2-3; D possibly corresponds to TRBD1 (5 bases). V lost 0 bases to trimming and J lost 2 bases, with 22 bases between them. This CDR3 is built from 19 residues. CDR1 and CDR2 from the germline V gene are SGDLS and YYNGEE. The CDR3 bases are TGTGCCAGCAGCGTAGACGGTCTCGGTGGGGCAGGGATCACAGATACGCAGTATTTT. Encoded protein: CASSVDGLGGAGITDTQYF. Using reference TRBV9 and TRBJ2-3 for the parts outside the CDR3, the full variable domain is DSGVTQTPKHLITATGQRVTLRCSPRSGDLSVYWYQQSLDQGLQFLIQYYNGEERAKGNILERFSAQQFPDLHSELNLSSLELGDSALYFCASSVDGLGGAGITDTQYFGPGTRLTVL.

In its sample, this clone ranks as medium-sized (0.01 to 0.1%). The chain combines TRBV7-2 with TRBJ1-2; TRBD1 agrees at 10 bases. Germline V CDR1 and CDR2: SGHTA, FQGNSA. There are 14 residues in the CDR3. V shed 1 base, J shed 6 bases, and the junction held 2 bases outside the gene matches. The chain's CDR3 is CASSLGDRGHGYTF. DNA for the CDR3: TGTGCCAGCAGCTTAGGAGACAGGGGGCATGGCTACACCTTC.

V usage is TRBV4-2 and J usage is TRBJ2-5, with a tentative D call TRBD1 (6 bases). V was clipped by 10 bases and J by 2 bases, with 20 bases between them. Germline V CDR1 and CDR2: LGHNA, YNFKEQ. The CDR3 loop spans 15 amino acids. The CDR3 nucleotides read TGTGCCACCACGCCAGGGCCAGGGGAGCAAGAGACCCAGTACTTC. Protein sequence: CATTPGPGEQETQYF.

By its share, this clone is medium-sized. Germline is not matched at one junction end, which may reflect a read error. The rearrangement links TRBV7-7 to TRBJ2-2, with D perhaps matching TRBD1 (6 bases). The CDR3 is made up of 16 amino acids. Germline V CDR1 and CDR2: SSHAT, FNYEAQ (reference sequence). The CDR3 here is CASSPDPVGASGELFF. The CDR3, as DNA: TGTGCTAGCAGCCCGGACCCGGTGGGGGCAAGTGGGGAGCTGTTTTTT.

The sample holds one count of this clone. The chain recombines TRBV4-3 with TRBJ1-1; tentative D call: TRBD1 (6 bases). The germline V and J ends were trimmed by 2 bases and 4 bases, with 11 bases remaining between them. CDR1 is LGHNA, CDR2 YSLEER, per germline. The CDR3 is 14 amino acids. This chain's CDR3 is CASSQNTGITEAFF. The CDR3 coding sequence is TGCGCCAGCAGCCAAAACACAGGGATCACTGAAGCTTTCTTT.

The V gene is TRBV27, the J gene TRBJ2-5, with TRBD2 identical over 12 bases. Judging by the DNA end, TRBJ2-7 fits better; the J call may be wrong. Germline values: CDR1 MNHEY, CDR2 SMNVEV (reference sequence). This CDR3 contains 14 residues. The CDR3 DNA follows: TGTGCCAGCAGTCGGACTAGCGGGATGTACGAGCAGTACTTC. Protein product: CASSRTSGMYEQYF.

This clone appeared a single time. The V call is TRBV28, the J call TRBJ2-1, with 11 nucleotides matching TRBD2. CDR1 and CDR2 from the germline V gene are MDHEN and SYDVKM. This CDR3 has 17 residues. V shed 4 bases, J shed 5 bases, and the junction held 10 bases outside the gene matches. As DNA, the CDR3 is TGTGCCAGCAGTTGGCGCCCTCTAGCGGGAGGTGACAATGAGCAGTTCTTC. This sequence encodes CASSWRPLAGGDNEQFF.

This rearrangement joins TRBV7-9 to TRBJ1-2, with 7 nucleotides matching TRBD1. J was trimmed by 4 bases and V by 5 bases; bases with no gene match: 4. This CDR3 is built from 13 residues. Germline values: CDR1 SEHNR, CDR2 FQNEAQ (reference sequence). CDR3 in DNA: TGTGCCAGCAGCCCGGGACAGATCTATGGCTACACCTTC. Translating it yields CASSPGQIYGYTF.

The genes are TRBV14 and TRBJ1-1; 7 nucleotides agree with TRBD1. The CDR3 loop spans 15 amino acids. The V segment lost 2 bases and the J segment 2 bases; nucleotides outside the gene matches: 5. The germline CDR1 and CDR2 sequences are SGHDN and FVKESK. The CDR3 DNA sequence: TGTGCCAGCAGCCAACCGACAGGGAGAAACACTGAAGCTTTCTTT. This gives the protein CASSQPTGRNTEAFF.

The chain has TRBV5-6 and TRBJ1-4; 8 bases line up with TRBD1. This CDR3 spans 16 amino acids. With V trimmed by 5 bases and J by 4 bases, 10 bases remained unmatched. Germline loops: CDR1 SGHDT, CDR2 YYEEEE. The CDR3 DNA sequence: TGTGCCAGCAGTAAGACAGGGGCCGAAAATAATGAAAAACTGTTTTTT. Translating it yields CASSKTGAENNEKLFF.

The genes are TRBV10-3 and TRBJ2-7; TRBD2 is a possible D gene (5 bases). This CDR3 region has 13 residues. The V end was cut by 4 bases, the J end by 0 bases, with 7 bases between. The germline V gene has CDR1 ENHRY and CDR2 SYGVKD. CDR3 sequence reads: CAISVGSSYEQYF. As DNA, the CDR3 is TGTGCCATCAGTGTAGGGAGCTCCTACGAGCAGTACTTC.

V and J are TRBV7-8 and TRBJ2-2; unclear D gene. The V end was cut by 5 bases, the J end by 0 bases, with 10 bases between. The CDR3 extends over 15 amino acids. Germline V gene lookup returns CDR1 SGHVS and CDR2 FQNEAQ. This CDR3 is CASSPEPANTGELFF. CDR3 DNA sequence: TGTGCCAGCAGCCCCGAACCAGCGAACACCGGGGAGCTGTTTTTT.

This chain connects TRBV7-9 to TRBJ2-1; the D is unclear. This CDR3 region has 13 residues. With 5 bases removed from V and 6 bases from J, the gap between germline ends came to 11 bases. CDR1 and CDR2 (germline): SEHNR, FQNEAQ (reference sequence). In nucleotides, the CDR3 is TGTGCCAGCAGCGTCTCCGAAGCCAATGAGCAGTTCTTC. It translates to CASSVSEANEQFF.

The chain combines TRBV4-1 with TRBJ1-1; D remains unclear. The germline V gene has CDR1 MGHRA and CDR2 YSYEKL. V shed 3 bases and J shed 0 bases, with 8 bases lying between them. The CDR3 is 14 residues long. CDR3 DNA: TGCGCCAGCAGCCAGGAGAGTATGAACACTGAAGCTTTCTTT. It specifies CASSQESMNTEAFF.

The rearrangement joins TRBV6-5 to TRBJ1-6; D is unclear. Germline lookup yields CDR1 MNHEY and CDR2 SVGAGI. CDR3 length: 16 amino acids. V was cut by 0 bases and J by 7 bases, with 13 bases left in between. This CDR3 is CASSYSPSEANSPLHF. The CDR3 bases are TGTGCCAGCAGTTACTCCCCCTCCGAGGCGAATTCACCCCTCCACTTT.